Each of the 13 T cell receptor beta chains below was sequenced from the same sample in a study of T-cell reconstitution after alpha-beta-depleted transplantation in children. For TCRbeta, the library was prepared with unique molecular identifiers. Each CDR3 protein is one row after TCRdb ran MiXCR on the PCR reads. The table lists 120,000 to 150,000 distinct CDR3 sequences, more than 8% of them singletons. The sample consisted of PBMCs, mostly from graft donor cells, taken 180 days after TCRalphabeta/CD19-depleted stem cell transplant. These receptors originate from a female patient aged 2 to 10 who had a stem cell transplant for congenital amegakaryocytic thrombocytopenia, so the T cells may come from the graft donor.

This clonotype came up many times. V and J are TRBV20-1 and TRBJ2-1; the match to TRBD2 covers 11 bases. The CDR3 is 13 amino acids. V shed 6 bases, J shed 4 bases, and the junction held 2 bases outside the gene matches. Germline loops: CDR1 DFQATT, CDR2 SNEGSKA (reference sequence). CDR3 in DNA: TGCAGTGCGTTAGCGGGAGGGTACAATGAGCAGTTCTTC. Amino acid sequence: CSALAGGYNEQFF.

This clonotype has at least ten counts. The chain recombines TRBV5-1 with TRBJ2-3; 7 bases line up with TRBD2. Germline loops: CDR1 SGHRS, CDR2 YFSETQ. V lost 4 bases to trimming and J lost 6 bases; unmatched junction nucleotides: 8. The CDR3 runs 14 residues. CDR3 coding DNA: TGCGCCAGCAGCACGCAGCGGGGAACGGATACGCAGTATTTT. Its protein product is CASSTQRGTDTQYF.

The chain recombines TRBV20-1 with TRBJ2-5, with unresolved D. CDR3 length: 12 residues. From germline, CDR1 is DFQATT and CDR2 SNEGSKA (reference sequence). The V gene lost 3 bases and the J gene lost 5 bases, with 10 bases spanning the gap. CDR3 DNA sequence: TGCAGTGCTAGGGCCCCCCAGGAGACCCAGTACTTC. Translating gives CSARAPQETQYF.

This clonotype has at least ten counts. The rearrangement joins TRBV3-1 to TRBJ2-6, with 7 bases identical to TRBD1. Losses at the gene ends were 7 bases for V and 2 bases for J; bases not matched to a gene: 2. The CDR3 covers 14 residues. Germline V gene lookup returns CDR1 LGHDT and CDR2 YNNKEL (reference sequence). The CDR3 is CASNDRAGANVLTF. CDR3 sequence (DNA): TGTGCCAGCAACGACAGGGCTGGGGCCAACGTCCTGACTTTC.

The sample holds many counts of this clonotype. The chain is built from TRBV12-3 or TRBV12-4 and TRBJ1-6, with D unresolved. The CDR3 has 11 amino acids. Trimming stripped 5 bases from V and 8 bases from J, with 4 bases between. CDR3 amino acids: CASSHHSPLHF. CDR3 sequence (DNA): TGTGCCAGCAGTCACCATTCACCCCTCCACTTT.

This clonotype was seen at least ten times. The chain uses TRBV28 and TRBJ2-5; 13 bases match TRBD2. The CDR3 is made up of 16 amino acids. From germline, CDR1 is MDHEN and CDR2 SYDVKM. V lost 3 bases and J lost 3; bases outside the gene matches: 4. CDR3 loop: CASSFGGLAGKETQYF. CDR3 in DNA: TGTGCCAGCAGTTTTGGGGGACTAGCGGGAAAAGAGACCCAGTACTTC.

This clonotype was detected many times. The chain joins TRBV20-1 to TRBJ1-2, with no clear D. The CDR3 totals 12 residues. Trimming left V 5 bases short and J 4 bases short, with 11 bases between. Germline loops: CDR1 DFQATT, CDR2 SNEGSKA (reference sequence). The CDR3 nucleotides are TGCAGTGCTGGGGAAGAGGGCTATGGCTACACCTTC. It yields the protein CSAGEEGYGYTF.

This clonotype occurred many times. The chain links TRBV7-8 to TRBJ1-2; 7 nucleotides line up with TRBD1. CDR1 is SGHVS, CDR2 FQNEAQ, per germline. The V and J ends lost 4 bases and 7 bases, in that order; junction bases with no gene match: 12. CDR3 length: 15 amino acids. CDR3 residues: CASSSSRGTVGGYTF. The CDR3 DNA follows: TGTGCCAGCAGCTCTAGTCGGGGGACAGTCGGTGGCTACACCTTC.

Ten or more counts support this clonotype. This chain links TRBV5-1 with TRBJ2-5; 7 nucleotides agree with TRBD2. The CDR3 has 17 amino acids. CDR1 is SGHRS and CDR2 is YFSETQ in the germline V gene. The junction had 12 bases not matched to a gene; V was cut back by 3 bases and J by 1 base. CDR3 DNA: TGCGCCAGCAGCTGGGGTCCGGGAGGCCGGGGCCAAGAGACCCAGTACTTC. Translating gives CASSWGPGGRGQETQYF.

This clonotype was observed a handful of times. The rearrangement joins TRBV20-1 to TRBJ2-3, with 7 bases that match TRBD2. The ends lost 1 base at V and 4 bases at J; junction bases unmatched: 5. The CDR3 has 14 residues. Germline assignment: CDR1 DFQATT and CDR2 SNEGSKA (reference sequence). The CDR3 spells CSARAGGRADTQYF. As DNA, the CDR3 is TGCAGTGCTAGAGCGGGAGGCAGGGCAGATACGCAGTATTTT.

This clonotype was found many times. This rearrangement joins TRBV20-1 to TRBJ1-3, with D possibly matching TRBD1 (5 bases). The CDR3 has 15 amino acids. Between the trimmed V and J ends, which lost 0 bases and 0 bases, there was a span of 9 bases. CDR1 and CDR2 (germline): DFQATT, SNEGSKA (reference sequence). CDR3 amino acids: CSARDDRLSGNTIYF. In DNA, the CDR3 is TGCAGTGCTAGAGATGACAGACTCTCTGGAAACACCATATATTTT.

The J gene is TRBJ2-7, the V gene TRBV27, with TRBD1 identical over 9 bases. CDR1 MNHEY and CDR2 SMNVEV come from the germline V gene (reference sequence). V lost 0 bases to trimming and J lost 0 bases; unmatched junction nucleotides: 6. This CDR3 has 17 amino acids. The CDR3 DNA is TGTGCCAGCAGTTTATCAGGGACAGGGCTCCTCTCCTACGAGCAGTACTTC. Its protein product is CASSLSGTGLLSYEQYF.

The chain couples TRBV15 to TRBJ2-5; maybe TRBD1 (6 bases). CDR1 and CDR2 from the germline V gene are LNHNV and YYDKDF (reference sequence). The CDR3 loop spans 13 amino acids. V gave up 3 bases and J gave up 3 bases, with 8 bases separating them. The CDR3 DNA is TGTGCCACCAGCAGGGACAGTGAAGAGACCCAGTACTTC. Translation gives CATSRDSEETQYF. Looking up the rest from reference TRBV15 and TRBJ2-5 gives the full variable domain: DAMVIQNPRYQVTQFGKPVTLSCSQTLNHNVMYWYQQKSSQAPKLLFHYYDKDFNNEADTPDNFQSRRPNTSFCFLDIRSPGLGDTAMYLCATSRDSEETQYFGPGTRLLVL.